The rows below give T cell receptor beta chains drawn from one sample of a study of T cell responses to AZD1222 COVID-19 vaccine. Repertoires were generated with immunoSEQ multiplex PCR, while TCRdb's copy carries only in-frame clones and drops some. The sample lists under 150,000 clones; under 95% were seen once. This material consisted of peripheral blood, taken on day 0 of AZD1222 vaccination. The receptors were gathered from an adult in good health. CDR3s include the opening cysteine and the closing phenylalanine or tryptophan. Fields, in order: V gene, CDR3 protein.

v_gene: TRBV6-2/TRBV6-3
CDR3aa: CASSQGARQPQHF

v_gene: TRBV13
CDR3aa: CASSSPGQFF

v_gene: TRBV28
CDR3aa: CASSLRAGSYEQYF

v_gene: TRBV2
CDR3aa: CASSGDRNTEAFF

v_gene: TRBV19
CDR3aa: CASSIDFYRLNQPQHF

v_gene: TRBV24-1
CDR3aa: CATLAGAGYEQYF

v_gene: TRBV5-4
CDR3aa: CASSFGTGVYNEQFF

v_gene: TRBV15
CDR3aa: CATSRAGRETQYF

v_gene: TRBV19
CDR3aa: CASTGQGLLEETQYF

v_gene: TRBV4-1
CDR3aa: CASSQSEGNEQFF

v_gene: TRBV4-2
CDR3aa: CASSLRQNTGELFF

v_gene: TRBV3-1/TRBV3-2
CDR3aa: CASRAASTDTQYF

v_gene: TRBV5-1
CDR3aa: CASSPRGNRDGGYTF

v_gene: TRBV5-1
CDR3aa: CASSLTGGAEVGYTF

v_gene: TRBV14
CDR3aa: CASSQEVQYTDTQYF

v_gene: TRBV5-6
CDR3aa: CASSLQRGTVHEQYF

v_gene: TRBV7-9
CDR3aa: CASSLDLAGNIDEQFF

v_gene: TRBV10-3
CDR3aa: CAIRGEGGAFF

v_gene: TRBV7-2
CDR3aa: CASSSHGSGYTF

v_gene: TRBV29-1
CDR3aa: CSSYRFSNTEAFF

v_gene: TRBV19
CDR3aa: CASSIDRSNQPQHF

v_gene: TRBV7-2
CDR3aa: CASSSPWTSGRRSAFF

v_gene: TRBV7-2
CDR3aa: CASSFGLAGAEQFF

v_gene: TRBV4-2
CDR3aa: CASSQDQPGAGNTIYF

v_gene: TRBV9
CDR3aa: CASSVAVGNIQYF